This TCR beta chain was observed in a study of T cells in Graves' hyperthyroidism and ophthalmopathy. Study conclusions and caveats: Expanded thyroid clonotypes (above 0.001) were mostly also found in blood.

Template material for amplifying TCR beta CDR3 regions consisted of RNA transcripts. A set of HTBI primers served as the primers for a first-round RT-PCR of the TCR CDR3. TCRdb re-called the multiplex PCR reads through MiXCR, storing one row per CDR3 protein. This sample has about 600,000 distinct CDR3 sequences, with roughly 14% found just once. The CDR3 is 12 amino acids. The germline V and J ends were trimmed by 1 base and 6 bases, with 4 bases remaining between them. Germline-derived CDR1 and CDR2 are DFQATT and SNEGSKA (reference sequence). Used for diagnoses were clinical symptoms, serum thyroxine and TRAb, thyroid ultrasound and orbital computed tomography. This clonotype was detected many times. Its antigen remains unknown.

This receptor was obtained from a woman between 45 and 65 years old with Graves' ophthalmopathy. The sample comprised blood. This chain uses TRBV20-1 with TRBJ1-6; no clear D. The CDR3 sequence: CSARGGNSPLHF. The CDR3 DNA sequence: TGCAGTGCTAGAGGCGGTAATTCACCCCTCCACTTT.